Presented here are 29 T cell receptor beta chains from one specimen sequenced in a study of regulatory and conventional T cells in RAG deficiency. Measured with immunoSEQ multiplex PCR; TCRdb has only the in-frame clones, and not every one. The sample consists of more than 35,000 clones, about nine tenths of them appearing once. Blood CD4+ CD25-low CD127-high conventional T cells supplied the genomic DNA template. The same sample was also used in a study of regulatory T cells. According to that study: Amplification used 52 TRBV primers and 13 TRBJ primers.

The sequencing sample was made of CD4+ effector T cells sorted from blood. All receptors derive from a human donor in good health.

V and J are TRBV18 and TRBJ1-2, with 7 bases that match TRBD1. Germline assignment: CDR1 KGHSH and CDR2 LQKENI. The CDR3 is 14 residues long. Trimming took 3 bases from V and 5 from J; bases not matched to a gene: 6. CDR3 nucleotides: TGTGCCAGCTCACCGAGGACAGGAGAGTATGGCTACACCTTC. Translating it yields CASSPRTGEYGYTF.

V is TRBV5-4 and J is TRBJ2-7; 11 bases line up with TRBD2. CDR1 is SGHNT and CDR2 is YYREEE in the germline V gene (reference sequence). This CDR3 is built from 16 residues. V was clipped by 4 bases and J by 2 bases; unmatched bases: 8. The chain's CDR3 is CASSPTRLAGTYEQYF. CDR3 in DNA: TGTGCCAGCAGCCCGACTCGACTAGCGGGGACCTACGAGCAGTACTTC.

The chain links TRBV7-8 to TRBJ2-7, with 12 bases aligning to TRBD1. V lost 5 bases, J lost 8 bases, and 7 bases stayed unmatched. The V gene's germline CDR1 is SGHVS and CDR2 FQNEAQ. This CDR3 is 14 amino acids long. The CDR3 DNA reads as TGTGCCAGCAGCGGAGGGACAGGGGGCGCCCAGCAGTACTTC. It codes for CASSGGTGGAQQYF.

CDR3 bases: TGCGCCAGCAGCTTGGGCCTAGCGGGAAACAGGTCCTACAATGAGCAGTTCTTC. Residues: CASSLGLAGNRSYNEQFF. This sequence joins TRBV5-1 and TRBJ2-1; 9 nucleotides agree with TRBD2. V lost 0 bases, J lost 1 base, and 8 bases stayed unmatched. Looked up from germline, CDR1 is SGHRS and CDR2 is YFSETQ. CDR3 length: 18 residues.

The CDR3 nucleotides are TGCGCCAGCAGCTTGGTGGGAGGGAGAAAAACCGGGGAGCTGTTTTTT. Protein product: CASSLVGGRKTGELFF. The chain carries TRBV5-1 and TRBJ2-2; 7 bases match TRBD2. Germline values: CDR1 SGHRS, CDR2 YFSETQ. This CDR3 is built from 16 residues. The ends lost 0 bases at V and 5 bases at J; junction bases unmatched: 7.

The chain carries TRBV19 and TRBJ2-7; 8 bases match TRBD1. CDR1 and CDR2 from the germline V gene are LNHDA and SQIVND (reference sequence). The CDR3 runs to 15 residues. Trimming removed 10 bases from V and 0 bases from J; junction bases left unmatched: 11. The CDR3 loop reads CATSPAGQVSYEQYF. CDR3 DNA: TGTGCCACTTCCCCCGCGGGACAGGTCTCCTACGAGCAGTACTTC.

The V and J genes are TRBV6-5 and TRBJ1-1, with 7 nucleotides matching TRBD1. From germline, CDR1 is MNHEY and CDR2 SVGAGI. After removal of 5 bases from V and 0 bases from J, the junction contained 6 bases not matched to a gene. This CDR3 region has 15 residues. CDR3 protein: CASSPKTGLNTEAFF. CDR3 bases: TGTGCCAGCAGTCCAAAGACAGGGCTGAACACTGAAGCTTTCTTT.

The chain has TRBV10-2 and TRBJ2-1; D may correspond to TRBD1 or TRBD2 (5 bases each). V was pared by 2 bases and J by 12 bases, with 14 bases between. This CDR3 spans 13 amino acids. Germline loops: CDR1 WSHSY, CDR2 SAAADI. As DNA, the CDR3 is TGCGCCAGCAGTGAGAGGACACTAGGTGGGCAGTTCTTC. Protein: CASSERTLGGQFF.

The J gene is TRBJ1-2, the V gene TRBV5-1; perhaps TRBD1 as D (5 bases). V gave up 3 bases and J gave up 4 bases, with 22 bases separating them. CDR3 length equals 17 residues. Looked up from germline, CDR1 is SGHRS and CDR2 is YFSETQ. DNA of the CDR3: TGCGCCAGCAGCTGGGACGGTGGGTCACGCTCTGGCTATGGCTACACCTTC. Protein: CASSWDGGSRSGYGYTF.

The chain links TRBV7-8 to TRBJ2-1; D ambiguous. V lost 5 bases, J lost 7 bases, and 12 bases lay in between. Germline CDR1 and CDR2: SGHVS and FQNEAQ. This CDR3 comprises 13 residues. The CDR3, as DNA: TGTGCCAGCAGCCTAGTCTCTAGGAATGAGCAGTTCTTC. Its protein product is CASSLVSRNEQFF.

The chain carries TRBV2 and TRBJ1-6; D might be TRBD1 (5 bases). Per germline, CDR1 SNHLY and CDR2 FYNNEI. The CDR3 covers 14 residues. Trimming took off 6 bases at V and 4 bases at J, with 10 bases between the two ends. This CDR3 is CASRKTEYNSPLHF. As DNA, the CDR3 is TGTGCCAGCAGGAAGACAGAGTATAATTCACCCCTCCACTTT.

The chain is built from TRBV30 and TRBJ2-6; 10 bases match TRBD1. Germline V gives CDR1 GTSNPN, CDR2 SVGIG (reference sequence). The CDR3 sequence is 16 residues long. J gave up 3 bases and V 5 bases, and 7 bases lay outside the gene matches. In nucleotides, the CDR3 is TGTGCCTGGGGTTGGACAGGGGGAATTGGGGCCAACGTCCTGACTTTC. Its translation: CAWGWTGGIGANVLTF.

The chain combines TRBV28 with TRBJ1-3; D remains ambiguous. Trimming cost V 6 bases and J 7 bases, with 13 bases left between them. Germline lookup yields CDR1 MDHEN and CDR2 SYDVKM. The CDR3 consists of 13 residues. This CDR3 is CASSPAAKNTIYF. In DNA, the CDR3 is TGTGCCAGCAGCCCTGCCGCCAAGAACACCATATATTTT.

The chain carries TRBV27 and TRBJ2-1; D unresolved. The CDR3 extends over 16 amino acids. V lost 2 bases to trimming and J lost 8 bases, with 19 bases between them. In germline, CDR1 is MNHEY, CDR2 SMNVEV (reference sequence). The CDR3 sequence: CASSLGPTWRGDEQFF. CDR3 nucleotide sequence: TGTGCCAGCAGTTTAGGACCTACCTGGAGAGGCGATGAGCAGTTCTTC.

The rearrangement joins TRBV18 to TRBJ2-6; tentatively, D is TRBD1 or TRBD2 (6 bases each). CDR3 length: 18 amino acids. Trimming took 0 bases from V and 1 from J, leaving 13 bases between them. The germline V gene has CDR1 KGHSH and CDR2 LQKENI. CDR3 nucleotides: TGTGCCAGCTCACCACCGATAGGGGGGTTATCTGGGGCCAACGTCCTGACTTTC. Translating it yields CASSPPIGGLSGANVLTF. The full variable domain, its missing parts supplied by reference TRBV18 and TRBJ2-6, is NAGVMQNPRHLVRRRGQEARLRCSPMKGHSHVYWYRQLPEEGLKFMVYLQKENIIDESGMPKERFSAEFPKEGPSILRIQQVVRGDSAAYFCASSPPIGGLSGANVLTFGAGSRLTVL.

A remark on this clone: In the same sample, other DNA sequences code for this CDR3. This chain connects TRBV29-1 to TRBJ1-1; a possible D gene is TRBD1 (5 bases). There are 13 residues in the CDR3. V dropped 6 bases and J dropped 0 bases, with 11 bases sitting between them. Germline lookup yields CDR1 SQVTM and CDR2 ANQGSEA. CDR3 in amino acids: CSVEGRMNTEAFF. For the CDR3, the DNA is TGCAGCGTCGAGGGACGGATGAACACTGAAGCTTTCTTT.

The CDR3 coding sequence is TGTGCCAGTAGTCGCTTGAACACTGAAGCTTTCTTT. It codes for CASSRLNTEAFF. The chain couples TRBV19 to TRBJ1-1, with D hard to call. The CDR3 has 12 amino acids. V gave up 5 bases and J gave up 0 bases, with 4 bases separating them. Germline V gene sequence: CDR1 LNHDA, CDR2 SQIVND (reference sequence).

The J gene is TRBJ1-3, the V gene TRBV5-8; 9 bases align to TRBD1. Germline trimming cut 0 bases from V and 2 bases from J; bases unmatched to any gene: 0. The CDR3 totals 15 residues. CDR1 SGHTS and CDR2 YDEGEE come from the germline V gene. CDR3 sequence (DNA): TGTGCCAGCAGCTTGGGGGACAGGGCTGGAAACACCATATATTTT. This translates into CASSLGDRAGNTIYF.

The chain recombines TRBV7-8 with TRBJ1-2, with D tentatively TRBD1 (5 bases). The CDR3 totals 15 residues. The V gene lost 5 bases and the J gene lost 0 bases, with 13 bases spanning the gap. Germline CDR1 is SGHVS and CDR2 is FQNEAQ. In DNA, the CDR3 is TGTGCCAGCAGCCCAGGACGGGACTCTAACTATGGCTACACCTTC. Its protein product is CASSPGRDSNYGYTF.

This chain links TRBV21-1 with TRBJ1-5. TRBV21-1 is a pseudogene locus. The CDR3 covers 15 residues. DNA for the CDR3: TGTGCCCCCCAAGCGGGACATAAGTTCAATCAGCCCCAGCATTTT. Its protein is CAPQAGHKFNQPQHF.

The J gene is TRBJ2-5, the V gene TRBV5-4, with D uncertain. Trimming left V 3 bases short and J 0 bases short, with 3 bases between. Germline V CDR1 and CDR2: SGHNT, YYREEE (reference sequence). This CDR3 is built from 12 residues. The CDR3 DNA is TGTGCCAGCAGCTACTACCAAGAGACCCAGTACTTC. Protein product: CASSYYQETQYF.

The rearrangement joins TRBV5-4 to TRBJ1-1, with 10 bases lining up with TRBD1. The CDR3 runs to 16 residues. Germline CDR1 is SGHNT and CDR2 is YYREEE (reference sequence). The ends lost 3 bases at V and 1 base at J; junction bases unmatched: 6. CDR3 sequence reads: CASSSDRGQRNTEAFF. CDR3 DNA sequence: TGTGCCAGCAGCTCAGACAGGGGGCAGAGGAACACTGAAGCTTTCTTT. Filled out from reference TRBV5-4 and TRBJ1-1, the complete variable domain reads ETGVTQSPTHLIKTRGQQVTLRCSSQSGHNTVSWYQQALGQGPQFIFQYYREEENGRGNFPPRFSGLQFPNYSSELNVNALELDDSALYLCASSSDRGQRNTEAFFGQGTRLTVV.

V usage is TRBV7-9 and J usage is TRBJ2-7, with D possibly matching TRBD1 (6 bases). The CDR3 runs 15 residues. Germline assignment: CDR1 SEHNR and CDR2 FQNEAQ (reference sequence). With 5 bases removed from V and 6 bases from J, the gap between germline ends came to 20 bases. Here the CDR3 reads CASSATGPLASEQYF. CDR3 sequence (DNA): TGTGCCAGCAGCGCCACAGGGCCGCTAGCTTCCGAGCAGTACTTC.

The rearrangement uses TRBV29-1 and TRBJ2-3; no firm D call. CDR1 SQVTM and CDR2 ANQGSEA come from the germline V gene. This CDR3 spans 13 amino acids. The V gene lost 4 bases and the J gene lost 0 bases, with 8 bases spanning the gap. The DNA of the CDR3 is TGCAGCGTTGGTGCCGGCAGCACAGATACGCAGTATTTT. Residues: CSVGAGSTDTQYF.

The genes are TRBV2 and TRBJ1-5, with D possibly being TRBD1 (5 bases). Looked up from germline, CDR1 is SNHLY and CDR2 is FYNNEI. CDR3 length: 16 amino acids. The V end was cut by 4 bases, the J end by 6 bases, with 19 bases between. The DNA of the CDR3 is TGTGCCAGCAGTGCCCTCTCGGGGCCAGGGCGTCAGCCCCAGCATTTT. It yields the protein CASSALSGPGRQPQHF.

CDR3: CASSEASLGNTEAFF. The CDR3 nucleotides are TGTGCCAGTAGTGAAGCCTCACTCGGGAACACTGAAGCTTTCTTT. The chain has TRBV19 and TRBJ1-1; unclear D gene. Germline V lookup: CDR1 LNHDA, CDR2 SQIVND (reference sequence). V was shortened by 5 bases and J by 1 base, with 14 bases between the two germline ends. The CDR3 extends over 15 amino acids. Based on the CDR3 plus reference TRBV19 and TRBJ1-1, the full variable domain is DGGITQSPKYLFRKEGQNVTLSCEQNLNHDAMYWYRQDPGQGLRLIYYSQIVNDFQKGDIAEGYSVSREKKESFPLTVTSAQKNPTAFYLCASSEASLGNTEAFFGQGTRLTVV.

In DNA form, the CDR3 reads TGTGCCAGCAGCTTTGGGAAAATGGGCTATGGCTACACCTTC. It encodes CASSFGKMGYGYTF. This chain connects TRBV5-4 to TRBJ1-2; no definite D call. Trimming cost V 2 bases and J 4 bases, with 12 bases left between them. This CDR3 has 14 residues. Per germline, CDR1 SGHNT and CDR2 YYREEE (reference sequence).

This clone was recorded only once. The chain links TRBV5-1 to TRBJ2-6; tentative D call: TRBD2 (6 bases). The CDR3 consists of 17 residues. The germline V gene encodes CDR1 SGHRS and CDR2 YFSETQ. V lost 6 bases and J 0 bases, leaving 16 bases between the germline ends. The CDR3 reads CASTWTIVSSGANVLTF. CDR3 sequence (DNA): TGCGCCAGCACCTGGACTATCGTTAGCTCTGGGGCCAACGTCCTGACTTTC.

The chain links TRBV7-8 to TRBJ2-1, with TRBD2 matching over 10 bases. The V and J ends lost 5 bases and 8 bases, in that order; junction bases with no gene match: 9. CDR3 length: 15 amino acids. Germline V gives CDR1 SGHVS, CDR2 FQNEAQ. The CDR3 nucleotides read TGTGCCAGCAGCCTAAGCGGGGGGGCCTTCTATGAGCAGTTCTTC. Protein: CASSLSGGAFYEQFF.